The 9 T cell receptor beta chains presented below share a single source sample, sequenced in a study of blood T cell repertoires in COVID-19. Assay used: immunoSEQ multiplex PCR; TCRdb lists only in-frame clones, some missing. The data contain fewer than 350,000 clones, just over 90% of them singletons. Specimen: PBMCs or T cells enriched from blood (not recorded which). Receptors originate from a woman in her thirties or forties with acute COVID-19.

The chain couples TRBV12-5 to TRBJ2-3; 8 bases match TRBD1. The CDR3 spans 16 residues. Per the germline V gene, CDR1 is LGHNT and CDR2 is FRNRAP. Trimming removed 5 bases from V and 3 bases from J; junction bases left unmatched: 10. CDR3 amino acids: CASGGLRTGRTDTQYF. DNA of the CDR3: TGTGCTAGTGGTGGACTTCGGACAGGGAGGACAGATACGCAGTATTTT.

The J gene is TRBJ2-4, the V gene TRBV30; no reliable D call. CDR3 length: 13 amino acids. Germline assignment: CDR1 GTSNPN and CDR2 SVGIG (reference sequence). V was trimmed by 2 bases and J by 7 bases, leaving 12 bases between them. CDR3 nucleotides: TGTGCCTGGAGTAGCGACGAGTTTAACATTCAGTACTTC. Encoded protein: CAWSSDEFNIQYF.

The chain has TRBV11-1 and TRBJ2-5; 7 bases are a match to TRBD2. Trimming removed 6 bases from V and 5 bases from J; junction bases left unmatched: 12. The CDR3 contains 15 residues. Germline values: CDR1 SGHAT, CDR2 FQDESV (reference sequence). CDR3 DNA sequence: TGTGCCAGCAGGAGTAGCGGGCCGGGGAGTGAGACCCAGTACTTC. Translation gives CASRSSGPGSETQYF. The entire variable domain, with the rest obtained from reference TRBV11-1 and TRBJ2-5, is as follows: EAEVAQSPRYKITEKSQAVAFWCDPISGHATLYWYRQILGQGPELLVQFQDESVVDDSQLPKDRFSAERLKGVDSTLKIQPAELGDSAMYLCASRSSGPGSETQYFGPGTRLLVL.

This clone was counted once. This rearrangement joins TRBV19 to TRBJ1-2; TRBD1 agrees at 9 bases. Germline V lookup: CDR1 LNHDA, CDR2 SQIVND (reference sequence). V shed 5 bases and J 4 bases; nucleotides not matched to a gene: 8. The CDR3 extends over 15 amino acids. The CDR3 DNA is TGTGCCAGTAGTCAACAGGGGGCTAGTGGCTATGGCTACACCTTC. Protein product: CASSQQGASGYGYTF.

This chain connects TRBV4-3 to TRBJ2-1; D ambiguous. The CDR3 contains 14 residues. CDR1 is LGHNA and CDR2 is YSLEER in the germline V gene. Trimming shortened V by 0 bases and J by 3 bases, and 6 bases separated the two germline ends. The CDR3 DNA reads as TGCGCCAGCAGCCAAGATAACTACTACAATGAGCAGTTCTTC. It yields the protein CASSQDNYYNEQFF.

The rearrangement uses TRBV13 and TRBJ2-5; a weak D match, TRBD2 (5 bases). The CDR3 runs 15 residues. Trimming pared 4 bases from V and 1 base from J, leaving 13 bases between. CDR1 and CDR2 (germline): PRHDT, FYEKMQ (reference sequence). CDR3 in amino acids: CASSSLGEIQETQYF. DNA of the CDR3: TGTGCCAGCAGCTCCCTCGGGGAAATCCAAGAGACCCAGTACTTC.

CDR3: CASTKGVATEAFF. CDR3 DNA sequence: TGTGCCAGCACAAAAGGGGTGGCCACTGAAGCTTTCTTT. The chain joins TRBV12-3 or TRBV12-4 to TRBJ1-1, with D possibly being TRBD1 (5 bases). The CDR3 is 13 amino acids. The germline V and J ends were trimmed by 7 bases and 4 bases, with 13 bases remaining between them.

The genes are TRBV5-4 and TRBJ2-4, with D tentatively TRBD2 (6 bases). There are 16 residues in the CDR3. Germline V CDR1 and CDR2: SGHNT, YYREEE (reference sequence). Trimming took off 4 bases at V and 0 bases at J, with 14 bases between the two ends. This chain's CDR3 is CASSPTPGLAKNIQYF. CDR3 bases: TGTGCCAGCAGCCCTACACCGGGACTAGCCAAAAACATTCAGTACTTC.

This chain joins TRBV7-9 and TRBJ2-1, with TRBD1 identical over 11 bases. The CDR3 length is 14 residues. Germline-derived CDR1 and CDR2 are SEHNR and FQNEAQ (reference sequence). With V trimmed by 5 bases and J by 7 bases, 4 bases remained unmatched. Written as DNA, the CDR3 is TGTGCCAGCAGCGGGGGACAGGGGGTAAATGAGCAGTTCTTC. It is translated as CASSGGQGVNEQFF. Filled out from reference TRBV7-9 and TRBJ2-1, the complete variable domain reads DTGVSQNPRHKITKRGQNVTFRCDPISEHNRLYWYRQTLGQGPEFLTYFQNEAQLEKSRLLSDRFSAERPKGSFSTLEIQRTEQGDSAMYLCASSGGQGVNEQFFGPGTRLTVL.